The source of this TCR beta chain is a study of spatial heterogeneity in lung cancer (dated by TCRdb to the late 2010s). Broadly, across the study: More beta-chain than alpha-chain transcripts were consistently detected, likely reflecting higher beta-chain transcript abundance. In the raw uncorrected reads, each unique combination of TCR and UMI appeared more than ten times on average. Both alpha and beta chains were TCR-sequenced in approximately 220 tumor regions, fewer than 80 matched nontumor lung samples and approximately 50 PBMC samples obtained at surgery. In non-small cell lung cancer, the study quantitatively compared TCR alpha and beta repertoires across several tumor regions, matched nontumor lung, and blood. The study linked features of the TCR repertoire to counts of nonsynonymous mutations, which were determined by whole-exome sequencing of tumor tissue. Study-wide findings and limitations: Confirming at a functional level the hypothesis that regional TCRs recognize regional mutations was considered to require additional single-cell paired TCR alpha and beta sequencing. Ubiquitous expanded tumor TCRs were detected in blood more often at tumor resection than at routine follow-up.

This specimen's time point label, per the study, means: sample taken at primary tumor resection. The donors were 65 to 85 patients from the lung TRACERx cohort who had early-stage, untreated non-small cell lung cancer. Without any cell sorting, TCR sequencing was performed on whole RNA extracted either from tumor and nontumor lung tissue or from cryopreserved PBMC samples. Patients were selected for TCR sequencing only if sufficient RNA was available from at least two tumor regions. Library preparation was by 5' RACE. This sample was sequenced with a NextSeq 500. To allow correction of PCR and sequencing errors, the TCR library protocol tagged every TCR cDNA molecule with a unique molecular identifier. The original pipeline was this. TCR identification, UMI-based error correction and CDR3 extraction were all carried out with Decombinator tools. Expanded TCRs were defined as those above a frequency of 2 per 1,000, corresponding to the top 1% of the tumor frequency distribution. Each repertoire was subsampled 100 times to 5,000 TCRs, after which Renyi diversity was computed with the R vegan package. CDR3 similarity networks were constructed using string-kernel similarity of amino acid triplets, with links drawn between CDR3s whose pairwise similarity was above 0.82. TCRdb trimmed the raw reads at Q25, called clones with MiXCR and kept productive beta chains. Each entry merges the rows of one CDR3 protein and shows their most common DNA and genes. The V and J calls reflect TCRdb's pipeline rather than the authors' work. In this sample the table shows tens of thousands of distinct CDR3 sequences, 6% to 7.5% of which occur a single time. Around 15% of the sample lies in the top ten.

This clonotype appeared once. There is no known antigen for this receptor. Just one base apart from a much larger clone, this may be a read error. The germline V gene (reference sequence) provides CDR1 LGHDT and CDR2 YNNKEL. From the cysteine through the phenylalanine, the CDR3 covers 15 amino acids. Just CDR3 DNA is preserved here, 45 bases in frame from base 1. Relative to germline, V is 1 base shorter and J is 4 bases shorter, with 13 bases between their ends. The V gene is TRBV3-1 and the J gene is TRBJ1-1; the D gene cannot be resolved reliably. The TCR comes from a male donor with early-stage non-small cell lung cancer. This material consisted of PBMCs, taken at surgery. The CDR3 protein is CASSQGMTGGTEAFF. Here is the DNA: TGTGCCAGCAGCCAAGGCATGACGGGAGGCACTGAAGCTTTCTTT.